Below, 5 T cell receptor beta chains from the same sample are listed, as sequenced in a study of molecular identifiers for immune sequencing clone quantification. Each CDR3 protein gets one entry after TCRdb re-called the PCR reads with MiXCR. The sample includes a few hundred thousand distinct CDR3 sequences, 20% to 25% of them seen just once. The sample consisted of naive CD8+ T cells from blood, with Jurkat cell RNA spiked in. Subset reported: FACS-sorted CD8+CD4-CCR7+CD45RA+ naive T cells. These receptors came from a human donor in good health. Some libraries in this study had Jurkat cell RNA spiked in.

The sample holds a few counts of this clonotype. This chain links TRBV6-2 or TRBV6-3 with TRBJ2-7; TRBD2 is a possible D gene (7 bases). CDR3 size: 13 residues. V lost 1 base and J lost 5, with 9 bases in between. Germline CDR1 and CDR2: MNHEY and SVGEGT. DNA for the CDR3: TGTGCCAGCAGTTACTTGGGGGGGCACGAGCAGTACTTC. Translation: CASSYLGGHEQYF.

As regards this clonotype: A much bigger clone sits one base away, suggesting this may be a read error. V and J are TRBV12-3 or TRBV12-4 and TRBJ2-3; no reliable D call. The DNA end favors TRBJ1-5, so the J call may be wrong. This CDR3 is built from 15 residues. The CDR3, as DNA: TGTGCCAGCAGCCGGACTAGCGGGGTTAGAGATACGCAGCATTTT. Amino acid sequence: CASSRTSGVRDTQHF.

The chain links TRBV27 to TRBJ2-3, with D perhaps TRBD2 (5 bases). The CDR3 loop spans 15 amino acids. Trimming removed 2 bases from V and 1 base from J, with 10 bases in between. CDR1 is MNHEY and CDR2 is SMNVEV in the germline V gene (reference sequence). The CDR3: CASSLEEVGTDTQYF. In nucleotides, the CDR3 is TGTGCCAGCAGTTTAGAGGAGGTGGGCACAGATACGCAGTATTTT.

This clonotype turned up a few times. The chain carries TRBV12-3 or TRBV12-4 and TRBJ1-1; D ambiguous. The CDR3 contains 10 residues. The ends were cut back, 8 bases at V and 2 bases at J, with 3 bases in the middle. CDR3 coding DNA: TGTGCCAGCTTCAACACTGAAGCTTTCTTT. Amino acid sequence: CASFNTEAFF.

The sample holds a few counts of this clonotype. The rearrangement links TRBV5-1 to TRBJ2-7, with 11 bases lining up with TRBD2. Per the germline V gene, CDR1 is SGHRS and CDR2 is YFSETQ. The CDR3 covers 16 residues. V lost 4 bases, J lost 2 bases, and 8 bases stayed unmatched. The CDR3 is CASSPGMTSGTYEQYF. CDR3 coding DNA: TGCGCCAGCAGCCCAGGGATGACTAGCGGGACCTACGAGCAGTACTTC. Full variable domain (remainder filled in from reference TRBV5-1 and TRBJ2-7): KAGVTQTPRYLIKTRGQQVTLSCSPISGHRSVSWYQQTPGQGLQFLFEYFSETQRNKGNFPGRFSGRQFSNSRSEMNVSTLELGDSALYLCASSPGMTSGTYEQYFGPGTRLTVT.